A selection of T cell receptor beta chains follows, all from one sample in a study of OX40 agonist ivuxolimab in advanced cancers. The method was immunoSEQ multiplex PCR; TCRdb's version includes in-frame clones alone and lacks a portion of them. The repertoire consists of about 110,000 clones, with around 90% occurring once and the leading ten covering approximately 1.3%. This specimen consisted of CD4+ or CD8+ T cells sorted from blood, obtained in a trial of the OX40 agonist ivuxolimab. These receptors originate from an adult with an advanced solid tumor such as melanoma, head and neck, liver or kidney cancer. Both conserved end residues are part of each CDR3. Each record gives: clone size, V gene, CDR3 protein. Clone size appears in some rows only: once, few, many, or a class for an expanded clone.

size: -; V: TRBV9; CDR3: CASSPRTSGKVNTGELFF
size: -; V: TRBV5-6; CDR3: CASNSGDSYNEQFF
size: -; V: TRBV14; CDR3: CASSPGTGGYEQYF
size: -; V: TRBV28; CDR3: CASTIGGGRSNQPQHF
size: -; V: TRBV2; CDR3: CASSWTGAAGANVLTF
size: -; V: TRBV7-3; CDR3: CASSTTGGYTIYF
size: -; V: TRBV7-8; CDR3: CASSLVTGQGIEQFF
size: -; V: TRBV6-1; CDR3: CASSVAGLSYEQYF
size: -; V: TRBV27; CDR3: CASSPGRTLSPLHF
size: -; V: TRBV10-2; CDR3: CASSDRGFGIYEQYF
size: -; V: TRBV21-1; CDR3: CASSKALARRWTQYF
size: -; V: TRBV19; CDR3: CASGTGGYSGNTIYF
size: -; V: TRBV5-1; CDR3: CASSPGRVAGEGQFF
size: -; V: TRBV25-1; CDR3: CASSVAGTQRGGELFF
size: few; V: TRBV7-9; CDR3: CASSSQETQYF
size: -; V: TRBV5-1; CDR3: CASSAVRGNTEAFF
size: -; V: TRBV30; CDR3: CAWSVLGDPEAFF
size: -; V: TRBV5-4; CDR3: CASSLNGGTSGYANEQFF
size: -; V: TRBV18; CDR3: CASSPPSSTDTQYF
size: -; V: TRBV10-3; CDR3: CAISEWGADEQYF
size: -; V: TRBV9; CDR3: CASSVSLDWAQETQYF
size: -; V: TRBV28; CDR3: CATIRGTTPYGYTF
size: once; V: TRBV18; CDR3: CASSPGGNTGELFF
size: -; V: TRBV7-9; CDR3: CASSPWGAAGGGSDTQYF
size: -; V: TRBV5-1; CDR3: CASSLAGEGSEPQHF
size: -; V: TRBV9; CDR3: CASSTRLADSSYNEQFF
size: -; V: TRBV5-5; CDR3: CASSWRGGETQYF
size: -; V: TRBV9; CDR3: CASSVGGLVTSDTQYF
size: -; V: TRBV2; CDR3: CASSPWTGGNYGYTF
size: -; V: TRBV5-4; CDR3: CASSYREGAGANVLTF
size: few; V: TRBV25-1; CDR3: CASSDTRPGGHNEQFF
size: -; V: TRBV6-1; CDR3: CASSEGRSGRRGTDTQYF
size: -; V: TRBV7-2; CDR3: CASSLTSGVSNQPQHF
size: -; V: TRBV23-1; CDR3: CASAKHPGHEISPLHF
size: -; V: TRBV19; CDR3: CASSRGNRAGNTEAFF
size: -; V: TRBV28; CDR3: CASSPAFQDRGNTEAFF
size: -; V: TRBV7-9; CDR3: CASSLASQAYEQYF
size: -; V: TRBV7-9; CDR3: CASSTTGGHTEAFF
size: few; V: TRBV29-1; CDR3: CSVEPRDKTKNIQYF
size: -; V: TRBV19; CDR3: CASSSRGLARSSYNEQFF
size: -; V: TRBV30; CDR3: CAWKSANGDSYEQYF
size: -; V: TRBV27; CDR3: CASSLQGGFGNEQFF
size: -; V: TRBV5-1; CDR3: CASSLVADSNQPQHF
size: -; V: TRBV11-1; CDR3: CASSLLTGSDYEQYF
size: few; V: TRBV2; CDR3: CASSRDTTEAFF
size: -; V: TRBV2; CDR3: CASRPDGTKVYEQYF
size: -; V: TRBV7-2; CDR3: CASSLMISSGTEQYF
size: -; V: TRBV7-2; CDR3: CASSFQTGSTDTQYF
size: -; V: TRBV19; CDR3: CASSIRTGTGSYEQYF
size: -; V: TRBV28; CDR3: CASTAPTGWQLFF
size: -; V: TRBV19; CDR3: CASSLTSGRANEQFF
size: once; V: TRBV10-3; CDR3: CAISDGTGEYEQYF
size: -; V: TRBV4-2; CDR3: CASSQDFRGNQPQHF
size: -; V: TRBV28; CDR3: CASSLGEWRQAPYEQYF
size: -; V: TRBV11-3; CDR3: CASSLYGDQLAKNIQYF
size: few; V: TRBV5-4; CDR3: CASSLWDSRGNYGYTF
size: -; V: TRBV10-3; CDR3: CAISERGTGTGTQYF
size: -; V: TRBV7-8; CDR3: CASSFDRDNVLTF
size: -; V: TRBV18; CDR3: CASSPPEQSYEQYF